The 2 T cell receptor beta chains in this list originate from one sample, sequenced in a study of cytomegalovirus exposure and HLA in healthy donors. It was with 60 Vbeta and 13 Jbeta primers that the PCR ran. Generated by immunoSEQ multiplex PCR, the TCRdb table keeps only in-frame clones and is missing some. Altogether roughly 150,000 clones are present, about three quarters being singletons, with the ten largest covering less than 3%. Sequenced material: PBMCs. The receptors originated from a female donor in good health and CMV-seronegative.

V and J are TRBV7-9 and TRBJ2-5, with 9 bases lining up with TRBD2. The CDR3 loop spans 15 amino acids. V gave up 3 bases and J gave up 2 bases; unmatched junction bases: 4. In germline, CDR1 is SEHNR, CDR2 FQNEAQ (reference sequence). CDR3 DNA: TGTGCCAGCAGCTTCGGACTAGCGCCTCAAGAGACCCAGTACTTC. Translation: CASSFGLAPQETQYF. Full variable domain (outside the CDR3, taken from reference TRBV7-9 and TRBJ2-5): DTGVSQNPRHKITKRGQNVTFRCDPISEHNRLYWYRQTLGQGPEFLTYFQNEAQLEKSRLLSDRFSAERPKGSFSTLEIQRTEQGDSAMYLCASSFGLAPQETQYFGPGTRLLVL.

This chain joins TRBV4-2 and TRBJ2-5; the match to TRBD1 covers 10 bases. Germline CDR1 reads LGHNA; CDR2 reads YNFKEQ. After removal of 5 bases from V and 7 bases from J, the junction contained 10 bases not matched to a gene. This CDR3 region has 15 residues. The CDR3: CASSAQEDRGRTQYF. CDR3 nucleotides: TGTGCCAGCAGCGCTCAGGAGGACAGGGGGAGGACCCAGTACTTC.